Included here is one T cell receptor beta chain sequence, with context. The data are from a study of control samples from healthy donors and cancer patients. Only in-frame clones appear in the TCRdb table, and some are missing; sequencing was by immunoSEQ multiplex PCR. Of some 71,000 clones listed, about nine tenths are singletons. The CDR3 consists of 12 residues. Looked up from germline, CDR1 is DFQATT and CDR2 is SNEGSKA (reference sequence). V gave up 3 bases and J gave up 1 base, with 7 bases separating them. This sequence originates from a man aged 55 to 70 with colorectal cancer. Sequenced input: PBMCs. The V call is TRBV20-1, the J call TRBJ2-7; perhaps TRBD1 as D (6 bases). In DNA, the CDR3 is TGCAGTGCTAGTGGACAGTCCTACGAGCAGTACTTC. Amino acids: CSASGQSYEQYF.